The text below deals with one T cell receptor (beta chain). Antigen unknown. This specimen comes from a study of long-term antiretroviral therapy in people with HIV. Study-level information: Specimens dating back about a decade before the 2015 immediate-ART recommendation are the oldest included. Study-wide results and caveats: All time points showed a repertoire dominated by clones expanded before ART.

The run of the v3.0 immunoSEQ assay was at survey level. Per sample, sequencing targeted roughly 35,000-50,000 T-cell genomes. Generated by immunoSEQ multiplex PCR, the TCRdb table keeps only in-frame clones and is missing some. This table holds nearly 25,000 clones, around three quarters found once. The V gene lost 1 base and the J gene lost 6 bases, with 20 bases spanning the gap. The germline CDR1 and CDR2 sequences are SGHRS and YFSETQ. The CDR3 sequence is 16 residues long. Each specimen consisted of about 0.9-11 million cryopreserved PBMC prior to extraction of DNA. The gene calls are TRBV5-1 and TRBJ2-7; no clear D gene. Sequenced material: unsorted PBMCs, taken 1.2 years after starting antiretroviral therapy. The sequence was collected from a woman aged 40 to 50 with HIV. CDR3 sequence (DNA): TGCGCCAGCAGCTTGCATGTTAGGACGTCCACCTCCGAGCAGTACTTC. Its protein is CASSLHVRTSTSEQYF.